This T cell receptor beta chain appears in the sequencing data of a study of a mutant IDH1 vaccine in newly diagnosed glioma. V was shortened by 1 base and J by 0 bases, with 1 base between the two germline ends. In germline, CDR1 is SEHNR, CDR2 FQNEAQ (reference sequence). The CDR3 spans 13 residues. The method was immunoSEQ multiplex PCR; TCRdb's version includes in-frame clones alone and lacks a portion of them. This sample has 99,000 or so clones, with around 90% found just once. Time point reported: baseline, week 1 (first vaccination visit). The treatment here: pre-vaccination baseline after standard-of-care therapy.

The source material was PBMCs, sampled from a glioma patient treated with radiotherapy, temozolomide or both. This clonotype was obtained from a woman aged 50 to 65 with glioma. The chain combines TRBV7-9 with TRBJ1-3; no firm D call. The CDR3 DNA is TGTGCCAGCAGCTTAGGCTCTGGAAACACCATATATTTT. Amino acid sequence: CASSLGSGNTIYF.